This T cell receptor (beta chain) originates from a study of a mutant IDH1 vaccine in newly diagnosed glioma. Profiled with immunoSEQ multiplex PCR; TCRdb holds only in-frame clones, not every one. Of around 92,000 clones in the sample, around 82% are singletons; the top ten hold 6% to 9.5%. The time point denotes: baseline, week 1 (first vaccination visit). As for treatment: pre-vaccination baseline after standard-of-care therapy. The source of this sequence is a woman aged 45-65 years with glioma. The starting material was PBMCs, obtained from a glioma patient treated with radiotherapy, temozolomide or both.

CDR3 protein: CAWSESTDTQYF. In nucleotides, the CDR3 is TGTGCCTGGAGTGAAAGCACAGATACGCAGTATTTT. This sequence joins TRBV30 and TRBJ2-3; D is unresolved. V was cut by 1 base and J by 0 bases, with 2 bases left in between. There are 12 residues in the CDR3. CDR1 and CDR2 (germline): GTSNPN, SVGIG (reference sequence).